This TCR beta chain originates from a study of blood T cells in healthy people across ages. Next came a second PCR, run for about 6 to 11 cycles, which used a sample-barcoded 5' primer along with a J-beta primer mix. The template-switch adaptor was a 5' adaptor with 12 random nucleotides. It tagged each cDNA molecule. Each CDR3 protein gets one entry after TCRdb re-called the 5' RACE reads with MiXCR. This table holds some 670,000 distinct CDR3 sequences, 52% found once. Germline-derived CDR1 and CDR2 are MNHEY and SVGEGT. The CDR3 totals 14 residues. The V gene end was trimmed by 8 bases and the J gene end by 4 bases; junction bases not matched to a gene: 7.

The chain recombines TRBV6-2 or TRBV6-3 with TRBJ2-1, with TRBD2 identical over 8 bases. This sequence was found in an elderly woman in good health. Input material: blood. CDR3 region: CASFRGGLYNEQFF. The CDR3 bases are TGTGCCAGCTTTCGGGGGGGCCTATACAATGAGCAGTTCTTC.